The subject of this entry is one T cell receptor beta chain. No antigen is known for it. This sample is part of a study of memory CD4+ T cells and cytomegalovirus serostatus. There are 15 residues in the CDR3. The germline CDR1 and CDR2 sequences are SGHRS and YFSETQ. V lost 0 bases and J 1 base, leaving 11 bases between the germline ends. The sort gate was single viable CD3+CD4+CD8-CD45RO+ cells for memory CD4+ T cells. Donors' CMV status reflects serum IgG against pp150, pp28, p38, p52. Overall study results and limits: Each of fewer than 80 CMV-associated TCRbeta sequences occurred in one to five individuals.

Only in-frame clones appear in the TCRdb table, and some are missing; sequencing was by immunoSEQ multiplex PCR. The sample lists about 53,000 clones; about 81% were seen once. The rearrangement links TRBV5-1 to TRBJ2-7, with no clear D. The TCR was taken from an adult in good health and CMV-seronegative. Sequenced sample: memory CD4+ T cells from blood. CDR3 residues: CASSLEASRSYEQYF. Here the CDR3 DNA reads TGCGCCAGCAGCTTGGAAGCGTCTCGATCCTACGAGCAGTACTTC.